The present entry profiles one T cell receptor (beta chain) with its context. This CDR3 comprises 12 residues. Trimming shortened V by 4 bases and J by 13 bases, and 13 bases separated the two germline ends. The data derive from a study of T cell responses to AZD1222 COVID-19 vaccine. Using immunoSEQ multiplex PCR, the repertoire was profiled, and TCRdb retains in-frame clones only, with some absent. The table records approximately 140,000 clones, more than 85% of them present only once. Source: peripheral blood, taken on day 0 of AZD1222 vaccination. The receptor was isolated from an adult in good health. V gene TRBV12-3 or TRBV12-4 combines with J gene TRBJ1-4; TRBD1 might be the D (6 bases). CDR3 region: CASSSRQVGLFF. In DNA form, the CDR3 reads TGTGCCAGCAGTTCCCGACAGGTTGGACTGTTTTTT.